These 19 T cell receptor beta chains were all obtained from the same sample, sequenced in a study of regulatory T cells in long-lasting Graves disease. Investigators prepared the TCR beta libraries by applying iRepertoire HTBI primers and Arm-PCR of CDR3 regions. Each CDR3 protein gets one entry after TCRdb re-called the multiplex PCR reads with MiXCR. The sample lists roughly 300,000 distinct CDR3 sequences, about 19% seen once, with roughly 27% in the top ten. Time point in this sample: persistent/refractory GD, antithyroid drugs over 5 years with positive TRAb. From PBMCs, RNA was extracted and then used to make the TCR library. The starting material was peripheral blood mononuclear cells (PBMCs), obtained when the disease was refractory, from a patient treated with antithyroid drugs. These receptors all come from a female donor with Graves disease.

This clonotype turned up a few times. The CDR3 coding sequence is TGTGCCAGCAGTGAACTGGCAGCGTCATACAATGAGCAGTTCTTC. Its protein product is CASSELAASYNEQFF. This chain links TRBV2 with TRBJ2-1; D unresolved. CDR1 is SNHLY and CDR2 is FYNNEI in the germline V gene. The CDR3 totals 15 residues. V dropped 2 bases and J dropped 4 bases, with 12 bases sitting between them. Supplemented by reference TRBV2 and TRBJ2-1, the full variable domain reads EPEVTQTPSHQVTQMGQEVILRCVPISNHLYFYWYRQILGQKVEFLVSFYNNEISEKSEIFDDQFSVERPDGSNFTLKIRSTKLEDSAMYFCASSELAASYNEQFFGPGTRLTVL.

The J gene is TRBJ2-5, the V gene TRBV19, with D tentatively TRBD1 (5 bases). V lost 5 bases and J lost 1, with 11 bases in between. This CDR3 spans 14 amino acids. Germline V lookup: CDR1 LNHDA, CDR2 SQIVND (reference sequence). CDR3 loop: CASSVGQAQETQYF. CDR3 sequence (DNA): TGTGCCAGTAGTGTTGGACAAGCCCAAGAGACCCAGTACTTC.

The chain carries TRBV4-1 and TRBJ1-2; maybe TRBD1 (5 bases). V lost 4 bases and J lost 4, with 16 bases in between. Germline V gives CDR1 MGHRA, CDR2 YSYEKL. The CDR3 covers 15 residues. Here the CDR3 reads CASSLWQGLIYGYTF. As DNA, the CDR3 is TGCGCCAGCAGCCTGTGGCAGGGTCTAATCTATGGCTACACCTTC.

There are many counts of this clonotype. V usage is TRBV20-1 and J usage is TRBJ1-5; unclear D gene. Germline V lookup: CDR1 DFQATT, CDR2 SNEGSKA (reference sequence). V lost 6 bases and J lost 0, with 6 bases in between. The CDR3 is 12 amino acids. The CDR3 loop reads CSARNSNQPQHF. The CDR3 DNA is TGCAGTGCCCGGAATAGCAATCAGCCCCAGCATTTT.

This clonotype was recorded many times. V and J are TRBV20-1 and TRBJ1-4; D unclear. With 7 bases removed from V and 4 bases from J, the gap between germline ends came to 16 bases. Germline V lookup: CDR1 DFQATT, CDR2 SNEGSKA (reference sequence). The CDR3 has 14 amino acids. CDR3 protein: CSGMGSSFNEKLFF. CDR3 sequence (DNA): TGCAGTGGAATGGGTTCTAGTTTTAATGAAAAACTGTTTTTT.

This chain connects TRBV20-1 to TRBJ1-2; D not certain. Germline V lookup: CDR1 DFQATT, CDR2 SNEGSKA (reference sequence). CDR3 size: 12 residues. Trimming removed 3 bases at V and 2 bases at J, with 7 bases between. The CDR3 spells CSASPDNYGYTF. CDR3 nucleotide sequence: TGCAGTGCTAGCCCGGACAACTATGGCTACACCTTC.

The chain joins TRBV7-9 to TRBJ1-1; D perhaps matches TRBD1 (5 bases). The V gene lost 4 bases and the J gene lost 3 bases, with 15 bases spanning the gap. Looked up from germline, CDR1 is SEHNR and CDR2 is FQNEAQ (reference sequence). The CDR3 totals 15 residues. In DNA form, the CDR3 reads TGTGCCAGCAGCTCAACGGGTGGGGGTCACACTGAAGCTTTCTTT. Translation: CASSSTGGGHTEAFF.

This clonotype was observed a few times. The chain recombines TRBV6-2 or TRBV6-3 with TRBJ1-3, with a weak D call TRBD1 (5 bases). Germline CDR1 MNHEY, CDR2 SVGEGT. The ends were cut back, 0 bases at V and 0 bases at J, with 9 bases in the middle. This CDR3 has 16 residues. As DNA, the CDR3 is TGTGCCAGCAGTTACTCAGACAGCTACTCTGGAAACACCATATATTTT. Translation gives CASSYSDSYSGNTIYF.

In this sample, this clonotype turned up many times. The V call is TRBV6-1, the J call TRBJ2-4; D gene uncertain. The germline CDR1 and CDR2 sequences are MNHNS and SASEGT. The V end was cut by 6 bases, the J end by 9 bases, with 18 bases between. The CDR3 is 14 amino acids. As DNA, the CDR3 is TGTGCCAGCAGCACCGGGCTCCTGGCAGGCATTCAGTACTTC. Its protein is CASSTGLLAGIQYF.

This clonotype was observed a few times. The chain uses TRBV19 and TRBJ1-3; possible D gene TRBD1, 6 bases. This CDR3 is 15 amino acids long. V was shortened by 7 bases and J by 5 bases, with 18 bases between the two germline ends. Germline V gene lookup returns CDR1 LNHDA and CDR2 SQIVND (reference sequence). CDR3 nucleotide sequence: TGTGCCAGTACCGGGGATCGGACAGCTCGAAACACCATATATTTT. It yields the protein CASTGDRTARNTIYF.

This chain uses TRBV7-6 with TRBJ2-4, with 7 bases aligning to TRBD2. J was trimmed by 0 bases and V by 5 bases; bases with no gene match: 10. The CDR3 loop spans 17 amino acids. Germline CDR1 reads SGHVS; CDR2 reads FNYEAQ. This CDR3 is CASSPGLLASAKNIQYF. As DNA, the CDR3 is TGTGCCAGCAGCCCGGGCCTACTAGCGTCAGCCAAAAACATTCAGTACTTC.

CDR3 in DNA: TGTGCCAGCAGCTCACGACAGGGGGAAGAGACCCAGTACTTC. Translating it yields CASSSRQGEETQYF. This chain connects TRBV7-9 to TRBJ2-5; 9 bases agree with TRBD1. In germline, CDR1 is SEHNR, CDR2 FQNEAQ (reference sequence). CDR3 length: 14 residues. With 4 bases clipped from V and 3 bases from J, the junction kept 3 bases outside the gene matches.

This clonotype was counted at least ten times. The V and J genes are TRBV6-5 and TRBJ1-6, with a possible D match to TRBD1 (6 bases). Trimming removed 2 bases from V and 7 bases from J, with 12 bases in between. CDR3 size: 15 residues. CDR1 is MNHEY, CDR2 SVGAGI, per germline. This CDR3 reads CASSYAEGQNSPLHF. DNA for the CDR3: TGTGCCAGCAGTTACGCCGAGGGACAAAATTCACCCCTCCACTTT.

The rearrangement joins TRBV28 to TRBJ2-1; TRBD1 is a possible D gene (6 bases). This CDR3 region has 12 residues. Trimming took off 5 bases at V and 9 bases at J, with 11 bases between the two ends. The germline V gene has CDR1 MDHEN and CDR2 SYDVKM. This chain's CDR3 is CASSVTGLEQFF. The DNA of the CDR3 is TGTGCCAGCAGTGTTACAGGGCTTGAGCAGTTCTTC. The whole variable domain, remainder taken from reference TRBV28 and TRBJ2-1, is DVKVTQSSRYLVKRTGEKVFLECVQDMDHENMFWYRQDPGLGLRLIYFSYDVKMKEKGDIPEGYSVSREKKERFSLILESASTNQTSMYLCASSVTGLEQFFGPGTRLTVL.

This clonotype was observed many times. This sequence joins TRBV28 and TRBJ2-7; possibly TRBD1 or TRBD2 for D (5 bases each). CDR3 length: 13 amino acids. Between the trimmed V and J ends, which lost 6 bases and 3 bases, there was a span of 12 bases. Germline CDR1 MDHEN, CDR2 SYDVKM. The CDR3 DNA follows: TGTGCCAGCAGCCCGGTGAGGGGCTACGAGCAGTACTTC. Residues: CASSPVRGYEQYF.

This chain connects TRBV6-1 to TRBJ1-1; D perhaps matches TRBD1 (5 bases). CDR3 length: 15 residues. The V end lost 4 bases, the J end lost 3 bases, and 15 bases lay between the germline ends. Germline loops: CDR1 MNHNS, CDR2 SASEGT. CDR3 residues: CASSGLDRGDTEAFF. The CDR3 nucleotides are TGTGCCAGCAGTGGACTCGATCGGGGGGACACTGAAGCTTTCTTT.

This clonotype was counted ten times or more. CDR3 amino acids: CASRQGPYEQYF. The CDR3, as DNA: TGTGCCAGCAGACAGGGACCCTACGAGCAGTACTTC. The chain joins TRBV12-3 or TRBV12-4 to TRBJ2-7, with a possible D match to TRBD1 (6 bases). Between the trimmed V and J ends, which lost 6 bases and 2 bases, there was a span of 8 bases. CDR3 length equals 12 residues.

Points on this clonotype: A much more abundant neighbour one base away suggests this may be a read error. Here the CDR3 omits its conserved ending phenylalanine or tryptophan, so a read error is the likely source. The chain joins TRBV11-1 to TRBJ2-7; D possibly corresponds to TRBD1 (6 bases). The CDR3 runs to 14 residues. The V end was cut by 3 bases, the J end by 6 bases, with 15 bases between. Germline CDR1 SGHAT, CDR2 FQDESV (reference sequence). CDR3 DNA sequence: TGTGCCAGCAGCTTCGATTCAGGGGTTGCCGAGCAGTACTCC. This translates into CASSFDSGVAEQYS.

This clonotype was found many times. This CDR3 reads CAWSGGIGKNIQYF. CDR3 DNA: TGTGCCTGGAGTGGAGGGATTGGCAAAAACATTCAGTACTTC. The chain joins TRBV30 to TRBJ2-4; perhaps TRBD2 as D (5 bases). V lost 1 base and J lost 3, with 10 bases in between. The CDR3 is 14 residues long. Germline CDR1 and CDR2: GTSNPN and SVGIG (reference sequence).